The clone carrying this TCR beta chain was recorded only once. The data belong to a study of control samples from healthy donors and cancer patients. Generated by immunoSEQ multiplex PCR, the TCRdb table keeps only in-frame clones and is missing some. The sample contains 90,000 or so clones, 88% of which appear only once. The specimen was blood. The source of this sequence is a woman between 65 and 79 years old in good health.

The CDR3 loop is CSVGQVGNEQFF. Written as DNA, the CDR3 is TGCAGCGTTGGACAGGTGGGCAATGAGCAGTTCTTC. The rearrangement joins TRBV29-1 to TRBJ2-1, with TRBD1 as a possible D gene (6 bases). V dropped 4 bases and J dropped 6 bases, with 10 bases sitting between them. The germline CDR1 and CDR2 sequences are SQVTM and ANQGSEA. This CDR3 spans 12 amino acids.